The 23 T cell receptor beta chains below all came from one sample that was sequenced in a study of metastatic and nonmetastatic thyroid tumors. Thyroid surgery took place with no prior treatment in any patient. TCRdb re-called clones from the PCR reads using MiXCR. The data contain 5,500 to 6,500 clones, about 30% of them seen just once; the ten biggest clones take up roughly two fifths. The specimen sequenced was adjacent normal tissue. The receptors originated from a male donor with papillary thyroid cancer or a benign thyroid nodule (not recorded which). Some clones in this sample may be carry-over from other donors' samples.

V gene TRBV5-1 combines with J gene TRBJ2-7; possible D gene TRBD1, 6 bases. There are 13 residues in the CDR3. Trimming cost V 4 bases and J 4 bases, with 12 bases left between them. CDR1 SGHRS and CDR2 YFSETQ come from the germline V gene. The chain's CDR3 is CASSRDTRYEQYF. The CDR3 region has the DNA TGCGCCAGCAGCCGGGACACGCGTTACGAGCAGTACTTC. The full variable domain, with the rest looked up from reference TRBV5-1 and TRBJ2-7, is KAGVTQTPRYLIKTRGQQVTLSCSPISGHRSVSWYQQTPGQGLQFLFEYFSETQRNKGNFPGRFSGRQFSNSRSEMNVSTLELGDSALYLCASSRDTRYEQYFGPGTRLTVT.

This clone was seen many times. The chain uses TRBV20-1 and TRBJ2-7, with TRBD1 identical over 8 bases. This CDR3 is built from 15 residues. In germline, CDR1 is DFQATT, CDR2 SNEGSKA (reference sequence). The J segment lost 4 bases and the V segment lost 1 base, leaving 9 bases of the junction unmatched. Written as DNA, the CDR3 is TGCAGTGCTAGAGGGCCCCAGGGGGCATGGTACGAGCAGTACTTC. As protein: CSARGPQGAWYEQYF.

The sample holds a few counts of this clone. The CDR3 loop is CASSLETHEWSYTF. The CDR3, as DNA: TGTGCCAGCAGCTTGGAGACACACGAGTGGAGCTACACCTTC. The chain has TRBV5-8 and TRBJ1-2; D gene ambiguous. V lost 0 bases, J lost 9 bases, and 15 bases lay in between. CDR1 is SGHTS, CDR2 YDEGEE, per germline. CDR3 length equals 14 residues.

This chain connects TRBV11-2 to TRBJ2-7; D gene ambiguous. This CDR3 has 15 amino acids. The V and J ends lost 1 base and 4 bases respectively, with 14 bases between them. CDR1 and CDR2 (germline): SGHAT, FQNNGV. CDR3: CASSLGGRGRYEQYF. The CDR3 DNA sequence: TGTGCCAGCAGCTTAGGAGGACGAGGAAGGTACGAGCAGTACTTC.

In the case of this clone: Germline is not matched at one junction end, which may reflect a read error. This rearrangement joins TRBV6-1 to TRBJ2-3, with TRBD2 identical over 7 bases. This CDR3 has 16 amino acids. Germline V gene lookup returns CDR1 MNHNS and CDR2 SASEGT. The DNA of the CDR3 is TGTGCCAGCAGTGCCCCCCCTGCGGGGGTCCCAGATACTCAGTATTTT. Its translation is CASSAPPAGVPDTQYF.

This clone was counted between two and nine times. This chain uses TRBV12-5 with TRBJ2-7; D perhaps matches TRBD2 (5 bases). There are 13 residues in the CDR3. Germline V gene data show CDR1 as LGHNT and CDR2 as FRNRAP. Trimming removed 1 base from V and 3 bases from J, with 7 bases in between. The CDR3 here is CASGLERVYEQYF. DNA of the CDR3: TGTGCTAGTGGTTTGGAGAGGGTCTACGAGCAGTACTTC.

This clone has ten or more counts. The genes are TRBV2 and TRBJ2-1; TRBD2 might be the D (6 bases). The V gene lost 6 bases and the J gene lost 1 base, with 13 bases spanning the gap. Per the germline V gene, CDR1 is SNHLY and CDR2 is FYNNEI. This CDR3 comprises 15 residues. The CDR3 loop reads CASRSSGSSYNEQFF. The CDR3 DNA reads as TGTGCCAGCAGGAGTAGCGGTTCGTCCTACAATGAGCAGTTCTTC.

The V call is TRBV6-2 or TRBV6-3, the J call TRBJ2-7; perhaps TRBD2 as D (5 bases). Germline lookup yields CDR1 MNHEY and CDR2 SVGEGT. Trimming took 6 bases from V and 5 from J, leaving 23 bases between them. The CDR3 is 16 amino acids. CDR3 protein: CASSSVRTGKLNEQYF. CDR3 sequence (DNA): TGTGCCAGCAGCAGCGTCCGCACGGGAAAGTTAAACGAGCAGTACTTC.

The gene calls are TRBV20-1 and TRBJ1-6; 7 nucleotides agree with TRBD1. The CDR3 runs to 15 residues. The trim removed 2 bases at V and 7 bases at J, leaving 8 bases unmatched. CDR1 is DFQATT and CDR2 is SNEGSKA in the germline V gene (reference sequence). The CDR3 region is CSARTPTGSNSPLHF. The CDR3 nucleotides are TGCAGTGCTAGAACCCCGACAGGGTCAAATTCACCCCTCCACTTT.

A few counts support this clone. This CDR3 fails to terminate in the conserved phenylalanine or tryptophan, so it likely reflects a read error. The rearrangement links TRBV6-1 to TRBJ2-5; 9 bases line up with TRBD1. The V gene end was trimmed by 7 bases and the J gene end by 7 bases; junction bases not matched to a gene: 10. The CDR3 contains 14 residues. The germline V gene has CDR1 MNHNS and CDR2 SASEGT. DNA for the CDR3: TGTGCCAGCATGGGACAGGGTAACAACGTGACCCAGTACGTC. Amino acids: CASMGQGNNVTQYV.

This clone was seen a few times. This specimen includes other DNA sequences encoding the same CDR3. This chain joins TRBV6-2 or TRBV6-3 and TRBJ1-6; TRBD1 might be the D (5 bases). The CDR3 runs 13 residues. Trimming removed 11 bases at V and 7 bases at J, with 15 bases between. The germline CDR1 and CDR2 sequences are MNHEY and SVGEGT. The CDR3 nucleotides read TGTGCCGTCGGGGACCTACGCAATTCACCCCTCCACTTT. Protein: CAVGDLRNSPLHF.

Concerning this clone: The junction departs from the called germline gene at one end, perhaps through a read error. The V and J genes are TRBV12-3 or TRBV12-4 and TRBJ2-1; D unresolved. The CDR3 is 12 amino acids. This CDR3 is CASSRSDNEQFF. The CDR3 DNA follows: TGTGCCAGCAGCCGCTCCGACAATGAGCAGTTCTTC.

Within the sample, this clone is large (0.1 to 1%). V and J are TRBV5-5 and TRBJ2-7; 10 nucleotides agree with TRBD1. The germline CDR1 and CDR2 sequences are SGHKS and YYEKEE (reference sequence). The CDR3 is 15 residues long. V lost 3 bases, J lost 6 bases, and 9 bases stayed unmatched. The CDR3 nucleotides read TGTGCCAGCAGCTCCACGTCCGGGACAGGGGTCGAGCAGTACTTC. Translating it yields CASSSTSGTGVEQYF.

V and J are TRBV5-8 and TRBJ1-2, with D uncertain. Germline CDR1 is SGHTS and CDR2 is YDEGEE. The CDR3 spans 14 residues. Trimming removed 0 bases at V and 2 bases at J, with 8 bases between. CDR3 residues: CASSLGRLNYGYTF. CDR3 nucleotide sequence: TGTGCCAGCAGCTTGGGTCGACTCAACTATGGCTACACCTTC.

This clone has more than one count but fewer than ten. The chain employs TRBV19 and TRBJ1-2; unclear D gene. The length of the CDR3 is 14 residues. Per the germline V gene, CDR1 is LNHDA and CDR2 is SQIVND (reference sequence). With 5 bases removed from V and 6 bases from J, the gap between germline ends came to 16 bases. The CDR3 DNA reads TGTGCCAGTAGTCGGACCGCTGCGCCGGATGGCTACACCTTC. It codes for CASSRTAAPDGYTF.

This clone has at least ten counts. The genes are TRBV11-2 and TRBJ2-7, with TRBD1 as a possible D gene (5 bases). Germline CDR1 reads SGHAT; CDR2 reads FQNNGV. The CDR3 extends over 14 amino acids. V dropped 1 base and J dropped 2 bases, with 9 bases sitting between them. CDR3: CASSLGQSAYEQYF. In DNA, the CDR3 is TGTGCCAGCAGCTTAGGACAGAGTGCCTACGAGCAGTACTTC.

About this clone: One junction end disagrees with the germline gene, perhaps due to a read error. V gene TRBV19 combines with J gene TRBJ2-7; D not certain. CDR1 LNHDA and CDR2 SQIVND come from the germline V gene (reference sequence). This CDR3 contains 13 residues. This CDR3 is CDSSTLSSYEQDF. The CDR3 nucleotides are TGTGACAGTAGTACGCTGAGCTCCTACGAGCAGGACTTC.

The chain couples TRBV9 to TRBJ2-1, with D possibly TRBD1 on 6 matching bases. The end of the DNA is better explained by TRBJ2-7, so the J call may be wrong. Germline CDR1 SGDLS, CDR2 YYNGEE. The CDR3 spans 18 residues. CDR3 bases: TGTGCCAGCAGCGTAGATTCACGACAGGCGGATGGGGCGAATGAGCAGTACTTC. Protein sequence: CASSVDSRQADGANEQYF.

The rearrangement uses TRBV6-1 and TRBJ2-7; D is possibly TRBD1 (7 bases). Between the trimmed V and J ends, which lost 7 bases and 3 bases, there was a span of 13 bases. CDR1 and CDR2 (germline): MNHNS, SASEGT. The CDR3 sequence is 13 residues long. This chain's CDR3 is CASKQGEVYEQYF. Here the CDR3 DNA reads TGTGCCAGCAAGCAGGGGGAGGTCTACGAGCAGTACTTC.

This clone was picked up a small number of times. CDR3 sequence: CSAQGGRKPLEQYF. DNA of the CDR3: TGCAGTGCACAAGGAGGGCGCAAACCTCTCGAGCAGTACTTC. The V and J genes are TRBV20-1 and TRBJ2-7, with D perhaps TRBD2 (6 bases). CDR3 length: 14 residues. Germline V gives CDR1 DFQATT, CDR2 SNEGSKA (reference sequence). V was trimmed by 6 bases and J by 6 bases, leaving 21 bases between them.

The table lists this clone with many counts. The chain joins TRBV12-3 or TRBV12-4 to TRBJ2-2, with D possibly matching TRBD1 (6 bases). V lost 5 bases to trimming and J lost 5 bases, with 9 bases between them. This CDR3 comprises 13 residues. The CDR3, as DNA: TGTGCCAGCAGTGGGACACGAACCGGGGAGCTGTTTTTT. Translation gives CASSGTRTGELFF.

This clone came up a few times. The chain couples TRBV6-6 to TRBJ1-1; weak D call: TRBD1 (6 bases). CDR1 and CDR2 (germline): MNHNY, SVGAGI (reference sequence). Trimming took off 2 bases at V and 4 bases at J, with 8 bases between the two ends. The CDR3 is 13 amino acids. Here the CDR3 reads CASSYQGSTEAFF. In DNA, the CDR3 is TGTGCCAGCAGTTACCAGGGGTCCACTGAAGCTTTCTTT.

The chain is built from TRBV11-3 and TRBJ1-6, with TRBD1 matching over 12 bases. Germline lookup yields CDR1 SGHNT and CDR2 YENEEA. Unmatched junction bases numbered 0, after V lost 5 bases and J lost 7 bases. The CDR3 is made up of 14 amino acids. This CDR3 reads CASSGTGGNSPLHF. The CDR3, as DNA: TGTGCCAGCAGCGGGACAGGGGGCAATTCACCCCTCCACTTT.